The sequence of this T cell receptor beta chain was determined in a study of control samples from healthy donors and cancer patients. The table came from immunoSEQ multiplex PCR; TCRdb's copy has only in-frame clones and leaves some out. Of about 75,000 clones detected, roughly 94% appear once; the ten largest clones hold more than 5.5%. V was clipped by 1 base and J by 0 bases, with 13 bases between them. The CDR3 covers 17 residues. CDR1 and CDR2 from the germline V gene are SEHNR and FQNEAQ (reference sequence). The receptor's source is a middle-aged woman in good health. The chain joins TRBV7-9 to TRBJ1-3; D gene ambiguous. Sequencing used blood. CDR3 DNA sequence: TGTGCCAGCAGCTTAGGTCTTGTGATCGACTCTGGAAACACCATATATTTT. Translating it yields CASSLGLVIDSGNTIYF.